The clone carrying this T cell receptor beta chain has more than one count but fewer than ten. The antigen is not known. V was pared by 5 bases and J by 2 bases, with 8 bases between. In germline, CDR1 is SGHRS, CDR2 YFSETQ. The CDR3 runs to 14 residues. The data are from a study of OX40 agonist ivuxolimab in advanced cancers. Looking at the study overall: Ivuxolimab was delivered to patients intravenously every 2 weeks at doses spanning 0.01 to 10 mg/kg. People in dose escalation had one of these cancers: hepatocellular carcinoma, melanoma, renal cell or head and neck cancer.

Measured with immunoSEQ multiplex PCR; TCRdb has only the in-frame clones, and not every one. The sample contains under 150,000 clones, about 93% of which appear only once. Points from the study as a whole: More expanded clones were seen, on average, in CD8+ T cells than in CD4+.

V and J are TRBV5-1 and TRBJ1-6, with no clear D. The clonotype comes from an adult with an advanced solid tumor such as melanoma, head and neck, liver or kidney cancer. Sequenced material: CD4+ or CD8+ T cells sorted from blood, taken in a trial of the OX40 agonist ivuxolimab. DNA of the CDR3: TGCGCCAGCAGTCGGAGGACCTATAATTCACCCCTCCACTTT. Protein product: CASSRRTYNSPLHF.